What follows are 20 T cell receptor beta chains derived from one specimen sequenced in a study of beta chain features in type 1 diabetes. Antigens for these TCRs are unknown. The study's findings and limits: In every one of the four CD4+ subsets, TCRB CDR3s were moderately but significantly shorter in Type 1 diabetes patients.

Expressed TCRB transcripts were sequenced because the isolated RNA had all been reverse transcribed beforehand. Sequencing used immunoSEQ multiplex PCR; TCRdb keeps in-frame clones, though not all of them. The table includes about 120,000 clones, around 15% detected once. What was sequenced was central memory CD4+ T cells from blood. These TCRs come from a young man with type 1 diabetes.

V usage is TRBV7-9 and J usage is TRBJ2-3; D may be TRBD1 or TRBD2 (6 bases each). CDR3 length: 14 amino acids. The V gene lost 5 bases and the J gene lost 8 bases, with 17 bases spanning the gap. Looked up from germline, CDR1 is SEHNR and CDR2 is FQNEAQ (reference sequence). The CDR3, as DNA: TGTGCCAGCAGCCCGGGGGCCCTCCAGGGTACGCAGTATTTT. Translating gives CASSPGALQGTQYF.

This rearrangement joins TRBV9 to TRBJ1-1, with D maybe TRBD1 (5 bases). CDR1 is SGDLS and CDR2 is YYNGEE in the germline V gene. The CDR3 is 14 residues long. V was clipped by 3 bases and J by 0 bases, with 9 bases between them. DNA for the CDR3: TGTGCCAGCAGCGCACAGGTTATGAACACTGAAGCTTTCTTT. Amino acids: CASSAQVMNTEAFF.

This clone was picked up a small number of times. The chain employs TRBV14 and TRBJ2-3; maybe TRBD2 (5 bases). The germline V and J ends were trimmed by 0 bases and 9 bases, with 10 bases remaining between them. Germline V gene lookup returns CDR1 SGHDN and CDR2 FVKESK. CDR3 length: 13 amino acids. The CDR3 sequence is CASSQDQRGTQYF. In nucleotides, the CDR3 is TGTGCCAGCAGCCAAGATCAGCGAGGGACGCAGTATTTT.

This chain connects TRBV18 to TRBJ2-6, with D unresolved. The CDR3 runs 17 residues. Germline CDR1 KGHSH, CDR2 LQKENI. Trimming removed 2 bases at V and 7 bases at J, with 18 bases between. CDR3 residues: CASSPRTDTLGANVLTF. In DNA, the CDR3 is TGTGCCAGCTCACCAAGGACCGATACTCTGGGCGCCAACGTCCTGACTTTC.

The rearrangement links TRBV5-1 to TRBJ1-1; D not resolved. The V gene lost 2 bases and the J gene lost 3 bases, with 8 bases spanning the gap. In germline, CDR1 is SGHRS, CDR2 YFSETQ. CDR3 length: 13 amino acids. The CDR3 region is CASSLEADTEAFF. DNA of the CDR3: TGCGCCAGCAGCTTAGAAGCGGACACTGAAGCTTTCTTT.

This clone was counted only a few times. The chain has TRBV7-9 and TRBJ2-7, with 9 nucleotides matching TRBD1. V shed 5 bases, J shed 9 bases, and the junction held 8 bases outside the gene matches. The CDR3 extends over 13 amino acids. The germline V gene has CDR1 SEHNR and CDR2 FQNEAQ (reference sequence). CDR3 DNA sequence: TGTGCCAGCAGCACCAACGACAGGGGGGCGCAGTACTTC. Translation gives CASSTNDRGAQYF.

This rearrangement joins TRBV2 to TRBJ2-3; no firm D call. Trimming shortened V by 0 bases and J by 6 bases, and 7 bases separated the two germline ends. The germline gives CDR1 SNHLY, CDR2 FYNNEI. CDR3 length: 13 residues. CDR3 region: CASSEALSDTQYF. Here the CDR3 DNA reads TGTGCCAGCAGTGAAGCGCTATCGGATACGCAGTATTTT.

This clone was counted a few times. This rearrangement joins TRBV28 to TRBJ1-2, with TRBD1 as a possible D gene (5 bases). The CDR3 runs 13 residues. Germline CDR1 is MDHEN and CDR2 is SYDVKM. The V and J ends lost 1 base and 2 bases respectively, with 5 bases between them. DNA of the CDR3: TGTGCCAGCAGTTTATCAGGGAACTATGGCTACACCTTC. Translation gives CASSLSGNYGYTF.

This rearrangement joins TRBV29-1 to TRBJ1-3; no reliable D call. Per the germline V gene, CDR1 is SQVTM and CDR2 is ANQGSEA. CDR3 length: 13 amino acids. The V end was cut by 3 bases, the J end by 3 bases, with 9 bases between. CDR3 nucleotides: TGCAGCGTTGAGAGAGAGAATGGAAACACCATATATTTT. Translation: CSVERENGNTIYF.

This clone showed up just a few times. J is TRBJ1-2 and V is TRBV14; 9 bases map to TRBD1. The CDR3 runs 13 residues. The germline V gene has CDR1 SGHDN and CDR2 FVKESK. The J segment lost 4 bases and the V segment lost 5 bases, leaving 2 bases of the junction unmatched. The CDR3 region is CASSDRGSYGYTF. The DNA for the CDR3 is TGTGCCAGCAGCGACAGGGGGTCCTATGGCTACACCTTC.

This chain links TRBV7-2 with TRBJ2-1; D assignment may be TRBD1 or TRBD2 (5 bases each). This CDR3 is built from 11 residues. V was shortened by 8 bases and J by 9 bases, with 11 bases between the two germline ends. CDR1 is SGHTA and CDR2 is FQGNSA in the germline V gene. CDR3 region: CASVRGAEQFF. In DNA, the CDR3 is TGTGCCAGCGTGAGGGGAGCTGAGCAGTTCTTC.

The CDR3 DNA follows: TGTGCCAGCAGTATCACAATCGGGGACCAAGAGACCCAGTACTTC. Protein: CASSITIGDQETQYF. The gene calls are TRBV5-5 and TRBJ2-5; a possible D gene is TRBD2 (5 bases). The CDR3 spans 15 residues. The germline V gene encodes CDR1 SGHKS and CDR2 YYEKEE (reference sequence). Between the trimmed V and J ends, which lost 5 bases and 0 bases, there was a span of 14 bases.

The sample holds a few counts of this clone. The chain joins TRBV7-3 to TRBJ2-3; 11 bases match TRBD2. The CDR3 has 12 residues. CDR1 is SGHTA and CDR2 is FQGTGA in the germline V gene. With 6 bases clipped from V and 14 bases from J, the junction kept 7 bases outside the gene matches. The CDR3 nucleotides read TGTGCCAGCAGATCTAGCGGGGGGCCGCTGTATTTT. Protein sequence: CASRSSGGPLYF.

The chain is built from TRBV4-1 and TRBJ1-1; D ambiguous. Germline-derived CDR1 and CDR2 are MGHRA and YSYEKL. V lost 0 bases and J lost 1, with 9 bases in between. The length of the CDR3 is 15 residues. The CDR3 region has the DNA TGCGCCAGCAGCCAAGAAAGGGCGAGGAACACTGAAGCTTTCTTT. It is translated as CASSQERARNTEAFF.

This clone was picked up a small number of times. The J gene is TRBJ1-5, the V gene TRBV30; D gene ambiguous. The V gene lost 3 bases and the J gene lost 5 bases, with 17 bases spanning the gap. Germline-derived CDR1 and CDR2 are GTSNPN and SVGIG (reference sequence). The CDR3 sequence is 15 residues long. The CDR3 DNA reads TGTGCCTGGAGCGCGCGGGCTAGTGTCGATCAGCCCCAGCATTTT. It is translated as CAWSARASVDQPQHF.

The rearrangement uses TRBV18 and TRBJ2-7, with 11 bases fitting TRBD1. The germline gives CDR1 KGHSH, CDR2 LQKENI. Trimming cost V 3 bases and J 4 bases; bases outside gene matches: 5. The CDR3 extends over 15 amino acids. The CDR3 reads CASSPGQGARYEQYF. CDR3 DNA: TGTGCCAGCTCACCTGGACAGGGGGCGAGATACGAGCAGTACTTC.

V usage is TRBV5-4 and J usage is TRBJ1-2, with 8 bases identical to TRBD1. The germline gives CDR1 SGHNT, CDR2 YYREEE (reference sequence). CDR3 length: 12 amino acids. V was pared by 5 bases and J by 6 bases, with 3 bases of the junction left unmatched. CDR3 sequence reads: CASRDRGHGYTF. DNA of the CDR3: TGTGCCAGCAGAGACAGGGGCCATGGCTACACCTTC.

This clone was observed a few times. CDR3 protein: CASSVVGHFQGELFF. The DNA for the CDR3 is TGTGCCAGCAGCGTAGTGGGACACTTTCAGGGGGAGCTGTTTTTT. This sequence joins TRBV9 and TRBJ2-2; TRBD1 might be the D (6 bases). Germline values: CDR1 SGDLS, CDR2 YYNGEE. Trimming pared 0 bases from V and 8 bases from J, leaving 14 bases between. The CDR3 covers 15 residues.

The chain links TRBV7-2 to TRBJ1-6, with no clear D. CDR1 SGHTA and CDR2 FQGNSA come from the germline V gene. The CDR3 is 16 residues long. Trimming removed 6 bases at V and 7 bases at J, with 19 bases between. CDR3 residues: CASSLAGGRLNSPLHF. The CDR3 nucleotides read TGTGCCAGCAGTCTAGCAGGAGGCCGACTAAATTCACCCCTCCACTTT.

This chain links TRBV7-2 with TRBJ2-6; D is ambiguous. This CDR3 comprises 18 residues. V was pared by 1 base and J by 0 bases, with 13 bases between. Germline values: CDR1 SGHTA, CDR2 FQGNSA. The CDR3 DNA follows: TGTGCCAGCAGCTTAGTGGCAGGTACCAGCTCTGGGGCCAACGTCCTGACTTTC. Translation gives CASSLVAGTSSGANVLTF.